This T cell receptor beta chain is drawn from a study of T cells in Graves' hyperthyroidism and ophthalmopathy. Study-wide points: Within blood appeared most thyroid clonotypes that had expanded above 0.001.

Individuals with ophthalmopathy presented a Clinical Activity Score of at least 3, a NOSPECS grade of at least 4 and a duration under 3 months. Patients having uncontrolled infection, another autoimmune disease, pregnancy or lactation were not included. Diagnoses rested on clinical symptoms, serum thyroxine and TRAb, thyroid ultrasound and orbital computed tomography. From RNA transcripts, TCR beta CDR3 regions were amplified. The HTBI primer set served for first-round RT-PCR of the TCR CDR3. TCRdb re-called the multiplex PCR reads with MiXCR, one entry per CDR3 protein. The table has about 250,000 distinct CDR3 sequences, roughly 20% seen once; the top ten hold approximately 60%. This clonotype was observed many times. The antigen is unknown. The origin of this receptor is a man aged 25-45 years with Graves' ophthalmopathy. The sequencing input was blood.

Here the CDR3 reads CASSLRTSGYNEQFF. In DNA form, the CDR3 reads TGTGCCAGCAGCTTGCGGACTAGCGGATACAATGAGCAGTTCTTC. The rearrangement links TRBV5-6 to TRBJ2-1; 10 bases match TRBD2. CDR3 size: 15 residues. After removal of 1 base from V and 4 bases from J, the junction contained 2 bases not matched to a gene. Germline CDR1 SGHDT, CDR2 YYEEEE.